Listed here are 29 T cell receptor beta chains from one sample, sequenced in a study of human T cells and chemical hapten exposure. TCRdb fed the RACE reads into MiXCR, producing one record per CDR3 protein. The repertoire has approximately 82,000 distinct CDR3 sequences, roughly a tenth of them found once; the top ten carry around 2.3%. Specified time point: patch test 1, 2 weeks after DPC sensitization. Specified treatment: therapeutic diphenylcyclopropenone sensitization with weekly scalp DPC. The source was whole blood, collected in connection with sensitization to the hapten diphenylcyclopropenone (DPC). The receptors were gathered from a man between 35 and 55 years old with alopecia areata. Some clones in this sample may be carry-over from other donors' samples.

This clonotype was picked up one time. The chain couples TRBV2 to TRBJ2-6, with a possible D match to TRBD2 (6 bases). CDR1 SNHLY and CDR2 FYNNEI come from the germline V gene. V lost 6 bases to trimming and J lost 0 bases, with 18 bases between them. The length of the CDR3 is 18 residues. The DNA of the CDR3 is TGTGCCAGCAGGACGGGCGGGACTCCACGCTCTGGGGCCAACGTCCTGACTTTC. Translated, it gives CASRTGGTPRSGANVLTF.

In its sample, this clonotype was seen a few times. The chain is built from TRBV11-3 and TRBJ2-3; D not resolved. This CDR3 is built from 14 residues. The V and J ends lost 0 bases and 5 bases respectively, with 9 bases between them. Germline-derived CDR1 and CDR2 are SGHNT and YENEEA. CDR3 region: CASSLEQARDTQYF. CDR3 DNA sequence: TGTGCCAGCAGCTTAGAACAAGCGCGAGATACGCAGTATTTT. Together with reference TRBV11-3 and TRBJ2-3, the CDR3 gives the full variable domain: EAGVVQSPRYKIIEKKQPVAFWCNPISGHNTLYWYLQNLGQGPELLIRYENEEAVDDSQLPKDRFSAERLKGVDSTLKIQPAELGDSAVYLCASSLEQARDTQYFGPGTRLTVL.

This clonotype was observed a few times. The rearrangement joins TRBV29-1 to TRBJ1-3, with D unclear. V was clipped by 8 bases and J by 0 bases, with 14 bases between them. Germline V CDR1 and CDR2: SQVTM, ANQGSEA. This CDR3 is 14 amino acids long. CDR3 in DNA: TGCAGCACACGTGAACAGCTCTCTGGAAACACCATATATTTT. Translation gives CSTREQLSGNTIYF. Variable domain in full (rest from reference TRBV29-1 and TRBJ1-3): SAVISQKPSRDICQRGTSLTIQCQVDSQVTMMFWYRQQPGQSLTLIATANQGSEATYESGFVIDKFPISRPNLTFSTLTVSNMSPEDSSIYLCSTREQLSGNTIYFGEGSWLTVV.

V and J are TRBV11-3 and TRBJ2-7; tentatively, D is TRBD1 (6 bases). The ends were cut back, 11 bases at V and 0 bases at J, with 17 bases in the middle. Germline assignment: CDR1 SGHNT and CDR2 YENEEA. The CDR3 runs 14 residues. The CDR3 reads CAGPGVTSSYEQYV. For the CDR3, the DNA is TGTGCCGGCCCAGGGGTCACGAGCTCCTACGAGCAGTACGTC.

This clonotype turned up a few times. This chain joins TRBV21-1 and TRBJ2-4. TRBV21-1 is classified as a pseudogene. The CDR3 is 16 residues long. The CDR3 DNA reads as TGTGCCAGCATGAAATCCCCGAGCCTAGCCAAAAACATTCAGTACTTC. Translated: CASMKSPSLAKNIQYF.

The chain employs TRBV6-5 and TRBJ1-3, with a tentative D call TRBD1 (6 bases). Germline assignment: CDR1 MNHEY and CDR2 SVGAGI. The CDR3 totals 14 residues. The V and J ends lost 5 bases and 7 bases respectively, with 15 bases between them. The chain's CDR3 is CASSPPGTSNTIYF. The CDR3 DNA reads TGTGCCAGCAGTCCACCTGGGACATCTAACACCATATATTTT.

Only a few counts were recorded for this clonotype. The V and J genes are TRBV20-1 and TRBJ2-7; D is possibly TRBD1 (6 bases). CDR1 and CDR2 from the germline V gene are DFQATT and SNEGSKA (reference sequence). The CDR3 is made up of 13 amino acids. This chain's CDR3 is CSGRTDSSYEQYF. As DNA, the CDR3 is TGCAGCGGACGGACAGATAGCTCCTACGAGCAGTACTTC.

The gene calls are TRBV30 and TRBJ2-3, with 9 bases matching TRBD2. Germline CDR1 and CDR2: GTSNPN and SVGIG (reference sequence). With 4 bases clipped from V and 2 bases from J, the junction kept 10 bases outside the gene matches. This CDR3 is built from 16 residues. DNA of the CDR3: TGTGCCTGGACCGGTAGGACTAGCGAACACACAGATACGCAGTATTTT. Translating it yields CAWTGRTSEHTDTQYF.

This clonotype was recorded a few times. The chain is built from TRBV29-1 and TRBJ2-7; D might be TRBD2 (5 bases). CDR3 length: 12 residues. Germline V CDR1 and CDR2: SQVTM, ANQGSEA. Trimming cost V 7 bases and J 2 bases, with 12 bases left between them. CDR3 sequence (DNA): TGCAGCGGCGCCGACGGGGCCTACGAGCAGTACTTC. Encoded protein: CSGADGAYEQYF.

The chain combines TRBV29-1 with TRBJ2-5; weak D call: TRBD1 (8 bases). The CDR3 loop spans 14 amino acids. CDR1 is SQVTM and CDR2 is ANQGSEA in the germline V gene. V lost 7 bases and J 4 bases, leaving 19 bases between the germline ends. The CDR3 spells CSAKTGAGVETQYF. The CDR3 nucleotides are TGCAGCGCAAAGACAGGGGCGGGGGTAGAGACCCAGTACTTC.

The J gene is TRBJ2-3, the V gene TRBV4-3; 15 bases line up with TRBD2. The CDR3 is made up of 16 amino acids. Germline CDR1 LGHNA, CDR2 YSLEER. Germline trimming cut 3 bases from V and 5 bases from J; bases unmatched to any gene: 3. CDR3 sequence (DNA): TGCGCCAGCAGCCAGAGGGGACTAGCGGGAGGAGATACGCAGTATTTT. It translates to CASSQRGLAGGDTQYF.

This chain joins TRBV27 and TRBJ2-5; 10 bases are shared with TRBD2. CDR1 is MNHEY, CDR2 SMNVEV, per germline (reference sequence). V trimming: 3 bases; J trimming: 4 bases; junction bases outside the gene matches: 5. The CDR3 totals 15 residues. The CDR3 nucleotides read TGTGCCAGCAGTTTTCGACTAGCGGGCAGAGAGACCCAGTACTTC. Translation: CASSFRLAGRETQYF.

The rearrangement joins TRBV27 to TRBJ2-1, with D possibly being TRBD1 or TRBD2 (9 bases each). The V end lost 5 bases, the J end lost 3 bases, and 23 bases lay between the germline ends. This CDR3 spans 18 amino acids. Germline CDR1 MNHEY, CDR2 SMNVEV (reference sequence). The CDR3 loop reads CASSVQGALAGIYNEQFF. The CDR3 DNA sequence: TGTGCCAGCAGTGTACAGGGGGCTCTAGCGGGAATCTACAATGAGCAGTTCTTC.

By sample fraction, this clonotype is medium-sized. The chain uses TRBV2 and TRBJ1-5, with D unresolved. CDR1 and CDR2 from the germline V gene are SNHLY and FYNNEI. The germline V and J ends were trimmed by 1 base and 2 bases, with 6 bases remaining between them. The CDR3 loop spans 14 amino acids. The CDR3 bases are TGTGCCAGCAGTGAAGGGTCGGGCAATCAGCCCCAGCATTTT. The encoded protein is CASSEGSGNQPQHF.

This clonotype was seen a few times. This chain connects TRBV29-1 to TRBJ2-3, with TRBD2 identical over 12 bases. V trimming: 8 bases; J trimming: 2 bases; junction bases outside the gene matches: 8. Germline CDR1 and CDR2: SQVTM and ANQGSEA. This CDR3 spans 15 amino acids. The CDR3 sequence: CSSTRLAGDTDTQYF. CDR3 nucleotide sequence: TGCAGCTCTACCCGACTAGCGGGGGACACAGATACGCAGTATTTT.

The J gene is TRBJ1-1, the V gene TRBV28; possible D gene TRBD1, 5 bases. Deletions cut 7 bases from V and 5 bases from J, with 11 bases between. This CDR3 comprises 12 residues. Germline V lookup: CDR1 MDHEN, CDR2 SYDVKM. In nucleotides, the CDR3 is TGTGCCAGCACGGGGGGTGGAACTGAAGCTTTCTTT. Its protein product is CASTGGGTEAFF.

This clonotype turned up a few times. The chain uses TRBV6-6 and TRBJ2-1, with TRBD2 matching 14 bases. The CDR3 is 17 amino acids. The V and J ends lost 4 bases and 4 bases, in that order; junction bases with no gene match: 6. Germline V gene lookup returns CDR1 MNHNY and CDR2 SVGAGI (reference sequence). The CDR3 spells CASSFTGTSGSYNEQFF. The CDR3 bases are TGTGCCAGCAGTTTTACCGGGACTAGCGGGAGTTACAATGAGCAGTTCTTC.

This sequence joins TRBV7-8 and TRBJ1-5; 7 nucleotides line up with TRBD1. CDR1 and CDR2 (germline): SGHVS, FQNEAQ. Trimming cost V 1 base and J 0 bases; bases outside gene matches: 6. This CDR3 has 17 amino acids. The DNA for the CDR3 is TGTGCCAGCAGCTTAGGGGACAGTCAATATAGCAATCAGCCCCAGCATTTT. This gives the protein CASSLGDSQYSNQPQHF. Supplemented by reference TRBV7-8 and TRBJ1-5, the full variable domain reads GAGVSQSPRYKVAKRGQDVALRCDPISGHVSLFWYQQALGQGPEFLTYFQNEAQLDKSGLPSDRFFAERPEGSVSTLKIQRTQQEDSAVYLCASSLGDSQYSNQPQHFGDGTRLSIL.

This clonotype showed up many times. The V gene is TRBV6-5, the J gene TRBJ1-5; D is unclear. V lost 2 bases and J 10 bases, leaving 15 bases between the germline ends. There are 14 residues in the CDR3. The germline V gene encodes CDR1 MNHEY and CDR2 SVGAGI. Written as DNA, the CDR3 is TGTGCCAGCAGTTACGAGTCGGCCGGGCAACCCCAGCATTTT. Its translation: CASSYESAGQPQHF.

The V gene is TRBV29-1, the J gene TRBJ1-2, with D perhaps TRBD1 (5 bases). V was cut by 6 bases and J by 8 bases, with 19 bases left in between. Germline values: CDR1 SQVTM, CDR2 ANQGSEA. This CDR3 is built from 13 residues. The CDR3 spells CSVGRDPPGGYTF. The CDR3 DNA reads TGCAGCGTGGGCCGGGACCCCCCGGGGGGCTACACCTTC.

This clonotype turned up a few times. This chain links TRBV5-1 with TRBJ1-4; D is ambiguous. The V gene lost 0 bases and the J gene lost 4 bases, with 7 bases spanning the gap. This CDR3 contains 14 residues. CDR1 and CDR2 from the germline V gene are SGHRS and YFSETQ. The CDR3 coding sequence is TGCGCCAGCAGCTTGGGGGGAAATAATGAAAAACTGTTTTTT. Translation: CASSLGGNNEKLFF.

This clonotype was recorded at least ten times. V and J are TRBV27 and TRBJ1-1; D uncertain. Germline loops: CDR1 MNHEY, CDR2 SMNVEV (reference sequence). CDR3 length: 12 residues. The V end was cut by 5 bases, the J end by 0 bases, with 4 bases between. The CDR3 bases are TGTGCCAGCAGTCGCATGAACACTGAAGCTTTCTTT. Translating it yields CASSRMNTEAFF.

The V and J genes are TRBV5-1 and TRBJ2-1; 7 bases match TRBD1. Trimming took 3 bases from V and 15 from J; bases not matched to a gene: 12. CDR1 and CDR2 (germline): SGHRS, YFSETQ. This CDR3 has 13 amino acids. CDR3 DNA: TGCGCCAGCAGCTGGACCCCGACAGGGCAAGGGTTCTTC. This sequence encodes CASSWTPTGQGFF.

The genes are TRBV29-1 and TRBJ2-3; D remains unclear. Per the germline V gene, CDR1 is SQVTM and CDR2 is ANQGSEA. The CDR3 sequence is 12 residues long. Here the CDR3 DNA reads TGCACCACCGGGTTAGGGATGGATACGCAGTATTTT. Its translation: CTTGLGMDTQYF.

This clonotype came up many times. The V call is TRBV3-1, the J call TRBJ1-1; TRBD1 is a possible D gene (5 bases). V was clipped by 6 bases and J by 10 bases, with 15 bases between them. Per germline, CDR1 LGHDT and CDR2 YNNKEL (reference sequence). This CDR3 spans 12 amino acids. CDR3 nucleotide sequence: TGTGCCAGCAGGGATAGGGGTAGTGGAGCTTTCTTT. Amino acids: CASRDRGSGAFF.

The rearrangement joins TRBV20-1 to TRBJ2-1; the D is unclear. CDR1 and CDR2 (germline): DFQATT, SNEGSKA (reference sequence). V dropped 5 bases and J dropped 0 bases, with 20 bases sitting between them. CDR3 size: 17 residues. The DNA of the CDR3 is TGCAGTGCTCGCTACCTGACTCACACCGCCTCCTACAATGAGCAGTTCTTC. The encoded protein is CSARYLTHTASYNEQFF.

This clonotype was seen at least ten times. The chain combines TRBV12-3 or TRBV12-4 with TRBJ1-1, with unresolved D. The CDR3 totals 15 residues. V lost 1 base and J 1 base, leaving 10 bases between the germline ends. The CDR3 DNA follows: TGTGCCAGCAGTTTAGGTCCACAACGGAACACTGAAGCTTTCTTT. Protein: CASSLGPQRNTEAFF.

The CDR3 DNA is TGCGCCAGCAGCTTGGCCGGAGCAGATGGAGAGACCCAGTACTTC. Its translation is CASSLAGADGETQYF. The chain couples TRBV5-1 to TRBJ2-5; D not resolved. Trimming left V 0 bases short and J 4 bases short, with 13 bases between. The germline gives CDR1 SGHRS, CDR2 YFSETQ. This CDR3 spans 15 amino acids.

The rearrangement joins TRBV11-1 to TRBJ1-4, with TRBD1 matching over 8 bases. Germline CDR1 reads SGHAT; CDR2 reads FQDESV (reference sequence). The ends lost 4 bases at V and 5 bases at J; junction bases unmatched: 9. There are 16 residues in the CDR3. The CDR3 bases are TGTGCCAGCAGCTCCGGGACAGGCGGGACGAATGAAAAACTGTTTTTT. Encoded protein: CASSSGTGGTNEKLFF.